The 24 T cell receptor beta chains in this list originate from one sample, sequenced in a study of blood T cells in healthy people across ages. Primed by a sample-barcoded 5' primer and a J-beta primer mix, a second PCR proceeded for about 6 to 11 cycles. TCRdb re-derived calls from the 5' RACE reads in MiXCR, one entry per CDR3 protein. Here the sample spans 1.5 million to 2 million distinct CDR3 sequences, roughly 27% being singletons. Sequencing was performed on blood. These receptors all come from a woman in her 30s in good health.

This clonotype was seen once. This clone may be a read error of a much larger clone one base away. This chain connects TRBV20-1 to TRBJ2-1; 8 positions agree with TRBD1. V lost 5 bases to trimming and J lost 3 bases; unmatched junction nucleotides: 15. Germline CDR1 DFQATT, CDR2 SNEGSKA (reference sequence). This CDR3 comprises 17 residues. The CDR3 reads CSAHRFHRDRIYNEQFF. The CDR3 nucleotides are TGCAGTGCTCACCGTTTCCACCGGGACAGGATCTACAATGAGCAGTTCTTC.

Comment on this clonotype: Likely a read error: the CDR3 ends without its conserved phenylalanine or tryptophan. The chain couples TRBV12-3 or TRBV12-4 to TRBJ2-3; 7 nucleotides align to TRBD2. Trimming removed 5 bases from V and 2 bases from J; junction bases left unmatched: 10. This CDR3 spans 16 amino acids. The CDR3 is CASSQRGGRNTDTQYS. In DNA form, the CDR3 reads TGTGCCAGCAGTCAGCGCGGGGGACGAAACACAGATACGCAGTATTCT.

In its sample, this clonotype was seen a few times. J is TRBJ1-2 and V is TRBV5-5; D is undetermined. The CDR3 loop spans 16 amino acids. V was shortened by 3 bases and J by 4 bases, with 19 bases between the two germline ends. Germline assignment: CDR1 SGHKS and CDR2 YYEKEE (reference sequence). This CDR3 is CASSYAEQVTRYGYTF. The CDR3 region has the DNA TGTGCCAGCAGCTACGCAGAACAAGTAACGCGCTATGGCTACACCTTC.

Remarks on this clonotype: Given a much more abundant clone one base away, this may be a read error. The chain links TRBV20-1 to TRBJ2-5; D possibly matches TRBD1 or TRBD2 (6 bases each). Near its end, the DNA agrees better with TRBJ2-7, so the J call may be wrong. This CDR3 contains 14 residues. The germline V gene has CDR1 DFQATT and CDR2 SNEGSKA (reference sequence). The CDR3: CSASGAFPSYEQYF. DNA for the CDR3: TGCAGTGCATCGGGGGCTTTCCCCTCCTACGAGCAGTACTTC.

The chain combines TRBV7-9 with TRBJ2-5; possible D gene TRBD1, 6 bases. CDR1 SEHNR and CDR2 FQNEAQ come from the germline V gene (reference sequence). The CDR3 consists of 15 residues. The V gene lost 6 bases and the J gene lost 0 bases, with 14 bases spanning the gap. CDR3 residues: CASRGTDSYQETQYF. In DNA form, the CDR3 reads TGTGCCAGCAGAGGTACGGACAGTTACCAAGAGACCCAGTACTTC.

This clonotype has a handful of counts. The J gene is TRBJ2-5, the V gene TRBV2; D is ambiguous. The length of the CDR3 is 13 residues. From germline, CDR1 is SNHLY and CDR2 FYNNEI. The V gene lost 2 bases and the J gene lost 5 bases, with 9 bases spanning the gap. CDR3 region: CASSERALETQYF. The CDR3, as DNA: TGTGCCAGCAGTGAACGTGCTCTGGAGACCCAGTACTTC.

V usage is TRBV28 and J usage is TRBJ1-1; maybe TRBD1 (6 bases). V was cut by 6 bases and J by 5 bases, with 19 bases left in between. Germline values: CDR1 MDHEN, CDR2 SYDVKM. The CDR3 totals 15 residues. CDR3 coding DNA: TGTGCCAGCAGAACTACAGGGCAAGAGGGTACTGAAGCTTTCTTT. Encoded protein: CASRTTGQEGTEAFF.

This clonotype was seen a few times. The chain employs TRBV5-6 and TRBJ1-5, with D perhaps matching TRBD1 (5 bases). The CDR3 runs to 15 residues. The V end was cut by 4 bases, the J end by 4 bases, with 15 bases between. Germline CDR1 reads SGHDT; CDR2 reads YYEEEE. The CDR3 DNA follows: TGTGCCAGCAGCCTGGGACGGAGGGCAAATCAGCCCCAGCATTTT. As protein: CASSLGRRANQPQHF.

CDR3 amino acids: CASSYGRAGTYNEQFF. The CDR3 coding sequence is TGTGCCAGCAGTTATGGGCGAGCGGGAACCTACAATGAGCAGTTCTTC. V usage is TRBV6-2 or TRBV6-3 and J usage is TRBJ2-1, with TRBD2 matching 7 bases. The CDR3 has 16 amino acids. Germline V gene lookup returns CDR1 MNHEY and CDR2 SVGEGT. Unmatched junction bases numbered 7, after V lost 3 bases and J lost 2 bases.

This clonotype was seen a few times. The genes are TRBV6-5 and TRBJ2-1; perhaps TRBD2 as D (7 bases). Per germline, CDR1 MNHEY and CDR2 SVGAGI. The CDR3 totals 20 residues. Trimming took off 4 bases at V and 6 bases at J, with 31 bases between the two ends. The CDR3 nucleotides are TGTGCCAGCAGTTCCCCCCCGGGGGCGGGGGACCCCATAAACCCCAATGAGCAGTTCTTC. Translating gives CASSSPPGAGDPINPNEQFF.

The chain recombines TRBV20-1 with TRBJ1-5; the D gene is possibly TRBD1 (5 bases). The V gene's germline CDR1 is DFQATT and CDR2 SNEGSKA (reference sequence). The CDR3 has 15 residues. V shed 5 bases and J shed 4 bases, with 18 bases lying between them. As DNA, the CDR3 is TGCAGTGCTGGGGCCGGCACAGCCCTTAATCAGCCCCAGCATTTT. Its translation is CSAGAGTALNQPQHF.

This clonotype was recorded a few times. This chain connects TRBV12-3 or TRBV12-4 to TRBJ2-5; 8 nucleotides line up with TRBD2. The CDR3 is 15 amino acids. With 4 bases clipped from V and 5 bases from J, the junction kept 9 bases outside the gene matches. The CDR3 DNA sequence: TGTGCCAGCAGTTATCGGGGGGGACCGGCGGAGACCCAGTACTTC. This gives the protein CASSYRGGPAETQYF.

This clonotype was seen only a few times. The chain links TRBV12-3 or TRBV12-4 to TRBJ2-3; TRBD1 matches at 7 bases. V shed 6 bases, J shed 2 bases, and the junction held 5 bases outside the gene matches. The CDR3 length is 14 residues. The CDR3 coding sequence is TGTGCCAGCAGCCGAGGGACAGCCACAGATACGCAGTATTTT. It is translated as CASSRGTATDTQYF.

The chain uses TRBV5-1 and TRBJ2-1; TRBD1 agrees at 7 bases. Germline V gives CDR1 SGHRS, CDR2 YFSETQ. This CDR3 has 15 residues. The ends lost 5 bases at V and 4 bases at J; junction bases unmatched: 9. The CDR3 here is CASSKQGSEYNEQFF. In DNA, the CDR3 is TGCGCCAGCAGTAAACAGGGGTCCGAATACAATGAGCAGTTCTTC.

This clonotype has just a few counts. This sequence joins TRBV29-1 and TRBJ2-6, with a possible D match to TRBD2 (5 bases). The V gene's germline CDR1 is SQVTM and CDR2 ANQGSEA. The CDR3 consists of 14 residues. The V end was cut by 4 bases, the J end by 3 bases, with 10 bases between. CDR3 sequence: CSVGTGDGANVLTF. The CDR3 nucleotides read TGCAGCGTTGGCACCGGGGATGGGGCCAACGTCCTGACTTTC.

This clonotype was seen at least ten times. The chain couples TRBV15 to TRBJ2-5; 7 nucleotides line up with TRBD1. CDR3 length: 16 residues. The V gene end was trimmed by 3 bases and the J gene end by 4 bases; junction bases not matched to a gene: 11. Germline V lookup: CDR1 LNHNV, CDR2 YYDKDF (reference sequence). In DNA, the CDR3 is TGTGCCACCAGCAGTCCTCTCGTGACAGGGAGAGAGACCCAGTACTTC. Translated, it gives CATSSPLVTGRETQYF.

This clonotype has just a few counts. The V and J genes are TRBV6-1 and TRBJ2-4, with D uncertain. The germline gives CDR1 MNHNS, CDR2 SASEGT. The CDR3 is 20 amino acids. V was clipped by 2 bases and J by 0 bases, with 23 bases between them. CDR3 region: CASSENGLERIAVAKNIQYF. DNA for the CDR3: TGTGCCAGCAGTGAAAATGGTTTAGAGAGGATCGCGGTAGCCAAAAACATTCAGTACTTC.

This clonotype came up a few times. V usage is TRBV29-1 and J usage is TRBJ2-7, with D hard to call. Germline V CDR1 and CDR2: SQVTM, ANQGSEA. The CDR3 sequence is 12 residues long. V was trimmed by 4 bases and J by 0 bases, leaving 7 bases between them. CDR3 nucleotides: TGCAGCGTTGGACTGAGCTCCTACGAGCAGTACTTC. Translation: CSVGLSSYEQYF.

This chain links TRBV20-1 with TRBJ2-3; 9 nucleotides align to TRBD1. The CDR3 totals 16 residues. V shed 5 bases, J shed 0 bases, and the junction held 9 bases outside the gene matches. Germline V gene data show CDR1 as DFQATT and CDR2 as SNEGSKA (reference sequence). The CDR3 region is CSAPKTGGTSTDTQYF. The CDR3 DNA reads TGCAGTGCTCCCAAGACAGGGGGAACTAGCACAGATACGCAGTATTTT.

The chain is built from TRBV20-1 and TRBJ2-3, with a tentative D call TRBD2 (5 bases). V lost 6 bases and J lost 1, with 11 bases in between. This CDR3 has 13 residues. Germline CDR1 reads DFQATT; CDR2 reads SNEGSKA (reference sequence). In nucleotides, the CDR3 is TGCAGTGCACCCCCCGGGGGCACAGATACGCAGTATTTT. Protein sequence: CSAPPGGTDTQYF.

This clonotype has only a few counts. The chain is built from TRBV5-1 and TRBJ2-5; D unresolved. From germline, CDR1 is SGHRS and CDR2 YFSETQ. Trimming removed 4 bases at V and 5 bases at J, with 12 bases between. There are 13 residues in the CDR3. For the CDR3, the DNA is TGCGCCAGCAGCATTGGAGTCCTCGAGACCCAGTACTTC. Translated, it gives CASSIGVLETQYF.

The V and J genes are TRBV10-3 and TRBJ2-7; TRBD2 matches 8 bases. Germline trimming cut 10 bases from V and 2 bases from J; bases unmatched to any gene: 13. This CDR3 spans 15 amino acids. Germline CDR1 and CDR2: ENHRY and SYGVKD. The CDR3 nucleotides are TGTGCCACGCTAAAAGCGGGAGCGACAACCTACGAGCAGTACTTC. Translation: CATLKAGATTYEQYF.

The chain links TRBV12-3 or TRBV12-4 to TRBJ2-3; possible D gene TRBD2, 6 bases. CDR3 length equals 15 residues. The V and J ends lost 7 bases and 5 bases respectively, with 19 bases between them. Here the CDR3 DNA reads TGTGCCAGCACCCACATTAGCGGACGCATAGATACGCAGTATTTT. Translating it yields CASTHISGRIDTQYF.

The chain recombines TRBV14 with TRBJ2-5, with 7 bases lining up with TRBD2. Germline loops: CDR1 SGHDN, CDR2 FVKESK. Trimming cost V 4 bases and J 5 bases; bases outside gene matches: 13. CDR3 length: 16 amino acids. CDR3: CASSRGGLAAVETQYF. In DNA form, the CDR3 reads TGTGCCAGCAGCCGGGGCGGGCTAGCGGCGGTCGAGACCCAGTACTTC.